Sequencing of this T cell receptor beta chain was carried out in a study of early T cells in non-severe SARS-CoV-2 infection. As for the study in general: Sequencing of unsorted whole blood was done on bulk RNA, leaving chains unpaired.

Germline CDR1 ENHRY, CDR2 SYGVKD. The CDR3 loop spans 16 amino acids. The ends lost 0 bases at V and 1 base at J; junction bases unmatched: 1. The table lists this clonotype with many counts. Its antigen is not known. Unique molecular identifier tags were affixed to discrete cDNA molecules. MiXCR, applied by TCRdb to the 5' RACE reads, yields one record per CDR3 protein. This sample has some 25,000 distinct CDR3 sequences, with roughly 4.9% found just once. General study results and limits: Matching with VDJdb favored anti-spike CD8 responses (missing private and CD4 specificities).

The receptor was derived from an adult who was a healthcare worker with PCR-confirmed SARS-CoV-2 infection or an uninfected control (not recorded which). Input material: whole blood. The chain recombines TRBV10-3 with TRBJ2-5, with 11 bases matching TRBD2. Written as DNA, the CDR3 is TGTGCCATCAGTGAGTCGACTAGCGGGACCCAAGAGACCCAGTACTTC. Translation: CAISESTSGTQETQYF.